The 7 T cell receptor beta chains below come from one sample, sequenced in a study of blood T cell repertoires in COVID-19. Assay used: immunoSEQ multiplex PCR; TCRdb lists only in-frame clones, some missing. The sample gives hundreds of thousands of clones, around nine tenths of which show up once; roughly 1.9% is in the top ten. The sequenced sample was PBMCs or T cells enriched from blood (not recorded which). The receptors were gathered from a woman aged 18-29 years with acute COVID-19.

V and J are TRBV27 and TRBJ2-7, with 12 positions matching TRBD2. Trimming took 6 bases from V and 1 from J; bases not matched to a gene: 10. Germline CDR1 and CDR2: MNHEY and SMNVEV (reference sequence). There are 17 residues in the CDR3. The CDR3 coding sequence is TGTGCCAGCAGAACCCGACTAGCGGGGGCTATTTCCTACGAGCAGTACTTC. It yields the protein CASRTRLAGAISYEQYF.

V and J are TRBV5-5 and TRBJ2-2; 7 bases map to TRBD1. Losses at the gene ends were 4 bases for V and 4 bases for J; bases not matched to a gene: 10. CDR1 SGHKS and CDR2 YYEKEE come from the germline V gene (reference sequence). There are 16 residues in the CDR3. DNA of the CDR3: TGTGCCAGCAGCCCGCGACAGGGCCAAGCCACCGGGGAGCTGTTTTTT. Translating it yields CASSPRQGQATGELFF. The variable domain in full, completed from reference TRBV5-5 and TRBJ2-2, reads DAGVTQSPTHLIKTRGQQVTLRCSPISGHKSVSWYQQVLGQGPQFIFQYYEKEERGRGNFPDRFSARQFPNYSSELNVNALLLGDSALYLCASSPRQGQATGELFFGEGSRLTVL.

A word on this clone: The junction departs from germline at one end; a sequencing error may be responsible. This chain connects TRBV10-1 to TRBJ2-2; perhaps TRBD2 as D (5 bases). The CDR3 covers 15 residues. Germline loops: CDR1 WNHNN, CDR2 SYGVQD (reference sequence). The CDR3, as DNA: TGCGCCAGCAGTGAAGGACGGAGTCCTCCCGGGAAGCTGTTTTTT. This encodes CASSEGRSPPGKLFF.

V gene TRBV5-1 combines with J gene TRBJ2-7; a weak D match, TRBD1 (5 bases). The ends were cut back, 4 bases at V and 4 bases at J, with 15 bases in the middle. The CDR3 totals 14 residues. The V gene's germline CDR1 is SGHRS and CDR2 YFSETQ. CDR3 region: CASSKEQGSYEQYF. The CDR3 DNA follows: TGCGCCAGCAGCAAAGAGCAGGGTTCTTACGAGCAGTACTTC.

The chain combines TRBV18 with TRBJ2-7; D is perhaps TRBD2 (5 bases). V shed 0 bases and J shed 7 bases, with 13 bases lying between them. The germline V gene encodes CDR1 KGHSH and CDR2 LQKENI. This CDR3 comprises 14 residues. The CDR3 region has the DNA TGTGCCAGCTCACCACCATCTATTAGGGAGGAGCAGTACTTC. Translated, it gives CASSPPSIREEQYF.

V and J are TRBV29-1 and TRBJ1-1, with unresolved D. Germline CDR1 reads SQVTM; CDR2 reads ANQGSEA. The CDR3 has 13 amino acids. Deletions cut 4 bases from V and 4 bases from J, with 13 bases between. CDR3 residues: CSVGPSEGTEAFF. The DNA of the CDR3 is TGCAGCGTTGGCCCTTCGGAGGGCACTGAAGCTTTCTTT.

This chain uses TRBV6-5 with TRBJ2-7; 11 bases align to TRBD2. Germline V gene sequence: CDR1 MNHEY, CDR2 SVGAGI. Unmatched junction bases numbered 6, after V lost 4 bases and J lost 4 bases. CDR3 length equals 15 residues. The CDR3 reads CASSFIAGGPYEQYF. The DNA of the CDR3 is TGTGCCAGCAGTTTTATAGCGGGAGGGCCATACGAGCAGTACTTC.